The source of this TCR beta chain is a study of T cell repertoires in cytomegalovirus infection. TCRdb ran MiXCR on the reads and lists one entry per CDR3 protein. The sample yields around 900,000 distinct CDR3 sequences, about 33% seen once. A note on this clonotype: Its antigen is not identified. The junction differs from germline at one of its ends, possibly a read error.

Germline CDR1 and CDR2: SGHNT and YYREEE (reference sequence). CDR3 length equals 16 residues. The chain uses TRBV5-4 and TRBJ1-1; D possibly corresponds to TRBD1 (5 bases). The sequence derives from a human donor in good health (CMV status not recorded). Some clones in this sample may be carry-over from other donors' samples. The input for sequencing was cultured CD8+ T cells from PBMCs, taken from culture after CMV antigen stimulation. DNA for the CDR3: TGTGCCAGCAGCCGCAAAGCTCAGGCGCGAACAGGTGAAGCTTTCTTC. This codes for CASSRKAQARTGEAFF.